Only a few counts were recorded for the clone carrying this T cell receptor beta chain. As yet, its antigen is unknown. The sample comes from a study of siplizumab effects on memory and regulatory T cells. The study's findings and limits: Apparently key alloresponse contributors, naive T cells also seemed more diverse than memory cells.

Assayed TCR templates numbered some 9.3 x 10^4 for each sample. The assay was immunoSEQ multiplex PCR, and TCRdb's table has in-frame clones only and misses some. The sample contains some 15,000 clones, approximately 49% of which appear only once. As described, mixed lymphocyte reaction cells underwent coculture at 37°C for a duration of approximately 6 days. What was sequenced was CFSE-low (dividing) CD4+ T cells sorted from an allogeneic mixed lymphocyte reaction. This clonotype was sampled from a human donor in good health; the cells came from an allogeneic mixed lymphocyte reaction.

The CDR3 DNA reads as TGTGCCAGCAGTAAAACGGGACAGACGAACACCGGGGAGCTGTTTTTT. This codes for CASSKTGQTNTGELFF. The chain has TRBV6-6 and TRBJ2-2; TRBD1 agrees at 7 bases. Germline values: CDR1 MNHNY, CDR2 SVGAGI (reference sequence). V shed 5 bases and J 0 bases; nucleotides not matched to a gene: 6. CDR3 length equals 16 residues.